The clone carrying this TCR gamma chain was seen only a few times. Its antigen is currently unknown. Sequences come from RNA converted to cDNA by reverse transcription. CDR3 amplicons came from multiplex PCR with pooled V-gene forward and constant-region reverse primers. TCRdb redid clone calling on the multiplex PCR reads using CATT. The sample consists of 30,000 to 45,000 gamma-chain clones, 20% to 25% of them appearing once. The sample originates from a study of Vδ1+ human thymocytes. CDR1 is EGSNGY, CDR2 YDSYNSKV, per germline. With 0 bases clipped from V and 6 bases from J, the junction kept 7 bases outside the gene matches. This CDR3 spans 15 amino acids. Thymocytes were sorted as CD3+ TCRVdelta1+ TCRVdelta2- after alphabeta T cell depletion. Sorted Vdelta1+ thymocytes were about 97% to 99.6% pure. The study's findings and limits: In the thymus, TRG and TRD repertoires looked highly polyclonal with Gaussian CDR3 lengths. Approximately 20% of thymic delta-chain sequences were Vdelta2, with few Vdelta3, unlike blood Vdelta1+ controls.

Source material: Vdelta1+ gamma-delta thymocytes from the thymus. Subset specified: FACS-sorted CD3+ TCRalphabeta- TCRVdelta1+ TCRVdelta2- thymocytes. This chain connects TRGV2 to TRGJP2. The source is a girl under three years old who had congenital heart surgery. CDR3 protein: CATWDGQRGDWIKTF. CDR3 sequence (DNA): TGTGCCACCTGGGACGGGCAAAGAGGTGATTGGATCAAGACGTTT.